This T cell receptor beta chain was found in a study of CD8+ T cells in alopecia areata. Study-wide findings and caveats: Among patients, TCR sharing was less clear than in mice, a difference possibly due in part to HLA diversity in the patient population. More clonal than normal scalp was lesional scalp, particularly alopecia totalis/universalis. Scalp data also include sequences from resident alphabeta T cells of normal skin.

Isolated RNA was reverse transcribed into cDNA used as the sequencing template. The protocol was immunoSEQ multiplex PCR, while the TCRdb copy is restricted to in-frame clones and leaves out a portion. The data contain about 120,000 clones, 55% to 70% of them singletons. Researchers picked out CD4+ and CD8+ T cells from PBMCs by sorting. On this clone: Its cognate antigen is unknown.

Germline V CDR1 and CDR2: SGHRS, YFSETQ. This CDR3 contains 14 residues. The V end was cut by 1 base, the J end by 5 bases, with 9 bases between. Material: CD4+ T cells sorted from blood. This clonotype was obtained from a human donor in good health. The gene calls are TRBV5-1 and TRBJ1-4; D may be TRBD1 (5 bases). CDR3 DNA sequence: TGCGCCAGCAGCTTGATAGCAGGGAATGAAAAACTGTTTTTT. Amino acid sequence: CASSLIAGNEKLFF.